A single sample gave rise to the 17 T cell receptor beta chains below, sequenced in a study of shared clonotypes between healthy human individuals. Libraries were prepared by immunoSEQ multiplex PCR; TCRdb keeps only in-frame clonotypes and omits some of them. The repertoire holds 2,500,000 or so clones, with approximately 92% as singletons. Sequenced material: naive CD4+ T cells sorted from blood. Regarding subset: CD45RA+ positively selected. The origin of the receptors is a man aged 18 to 29 in good health.

The chain joins TRBV6-1 to TRBJ2-7, with 8 positions matching TRBD1. The CDR3 covers 13 residues. CDR1 is MNHNS and CDR2 is SASEGT in the germline V gene. The trim removed 6 bases at V and 5 bases at J, leaving 6 bases unmatched. CDR3: CASSGQGFHEQYF. The DNA for the CDR3 is TGTGCCAGCAGCGGACAGGGCTTCCACGAGCAGTACTTC.

Comments on this clone: In the same sample, other DNA sequences code for this CDR3. The V and J genes are TRBV6-5 and TRBJ2-1; TRBD2 agrees at 8 bases. CDR1 is MNHEY, CDR2 SVGAGI, per germline. The CDR3 length is 15 residues. J gave up 1 base and V 6 bases, and 5 bases lay outside the gene matches. CDR3 loop: CASSRGGGSYNEQFF. Here the CDR3 DNA reads TGTGCCAGCAGCCGGGGGGGCGGGTCCTACAATGAGCAGTTCTTC.

The rearrangement links TRBV10-2 to TRBJ2-7; D may match TRBD1 or TRBD2 (5 bases each). From germline, CDR1 is WSHSY and CDR2 SAAADI. V was clipped by 3 bases and J by 2 bases, with 11 bases between them. The CDR3 runs to 14 residues. CDR3 bases: TGCGCCAGCAGTGACCGGGGCCGACCCTACGAGCAGTACTTC. Protein sequence: CASSDRGRPYEQYF.

This chain connects TRBV2 to TRBJ2-2; 7 nucleotides line up with TRBD1. The CDR3 covers 14 residues. Germline-derived CDR1 and CDR2 are SNHLY and FYNNEI. Germline trimming cut 4 bases from V and 3 bases from J; bases unmatched to any gene: 2. CDR3 residues: CASSVTGYTGELFF. Here the CDR3 DNA reads TGTGCCAGCAGTGTGACAGGGTACACCGGGGAGCTGTTTTTT.

As regards this clone: Other DNA sequences in this specimen translate into the identical CDR3. The rearrangement links TRBV5-1 to TRBJ2-5, with 10 bases fitting TRBD2. Looked up from germline, CDR1 is SGHRS and CDR2 is YFSETQ. V lost 4 bases, J lost 5 bases, and 5 bases stayed unmatched. This CDR3 is 14 amino acids long. CDR3 region: CASSLSGGRETQYF. For the CDR3, the DNA is TGCGCCAGCAGCCTTAGCGGGGGGAGGGAGACCCAGTACTTC.

J is TRBJ2-7 and V is TRBV19; 7 bases agree with TRBD2. Germline V gives CDR1 LNHDA, CDR2 SQIVND (reference sequence). The CDR3 length is 16 residues. V shed 2 bases and J 0 bases; nucleotides not matched to a gene: 7. This chain's CDR3 is CASSILASGSSYEQYF. For the CDR3, the DNA is TGTGCCAGTAGTATACTGGCTAGCGGAAGCTCCTACGAGCAGTACTTC.

On this clone: Other DNA sequences of this sample code for an identical CDR3. V and J are TRBV7-2 and TRBJ2-7, with D unresolved. Looked up from germline, CDR1 is SGHTA and CDR2 is FQGNSA. Trimming stripped 2 bases from V and 2 bases from J, with 7 bases between. This CDR3 spans 13 amino acids. The CDR3 DNA reads TGTGCCAGCAGCTTAAACCCCCCCTACGAGCAGTACTTC. This sequence encodes CASSLNPPYEQYF.

This clone was counted between two and nine times. Different DNA sequences within this sample yield the same CDR3. CDR3 DNA sequence: TGTGCCTGGAGTGTAGGGGGCTTGAATCAGCCCCAGCATTTT. Encoded protein: CAWSVGGLNQPQHF. This chain uses TRBV30 with TRBJ1-5; 7 bases align to TRBD1. CDR1 GTSNPN and CDR2 SVGIG come from the germline V gene (reference sequence). CDR3 length: 14 amino acids. V shed 0 bases and J 4 bases; nucleotides not matched to a gene: 3.

This rearrangement joins TRBV25-1 to TRBJ1-3; D remains ambiguous. The CDR3 runs 17 residues. Deletions cut 1 base from V and 4 bases from J, with 17 bases between. Germline V gives CDR1 MGHDK, CDR2 SYGVNS. This CDR3 reads CASSEFENGVVGNTIYF. In DNA, the CDR3 is TGTGCCAGCAGTGAATTCGAGAACGGGGTTGTGGGAAACACCATATATTTT.

This chain joins TRBV23-1 and TRBJ2-2; 8 bases match TRBD2. TRBV23-1 is reported as an ORF; its role is uncertain. This CDR3 has 17 residues. The J segment lost 4 bases and the V segment lost 11 bases, leaving 18 bases of the junction unmatched. The CDR3 region is CAGGTGGPLRGTGELFF. The CDR3 DNA sequence: TGCGCCGGGGGAACGGGAGGGCCCTTAAGAGGCACCGGGGAGCTGTTTTTT.

V gene TRBV18 combines with J gene TRBJ2-3, with TRBD2 matching over 12 bases. Per the germline V gene, CDR1 is KGHSH and CDR2 is LQKENI. The CDR3 contains 17 residues. The V gene end was trimmed by 0 bases and the J gene end by 5 bases; junction bases not matched to a gene: 6. CDR3 sequence (DNA): TGTGCCAGCTCACCACCGCCTAGCGGGGGGGCCAAAGATACGCAGTATTTT. Translation: CASSPPPSGGAKDTQYF. The whole variable domain, filled in from reference TRBV18 and TRBJ2-3, reads NAGVMQNPRHLVRRRGQEARLRCSPMKGHSHVYWYRQLPEEGLKFMVYLQKENIIDESGMPKERFSAEFPKEGPSILRIQQVVRGDSAAYFCASSPPPSGGAKDTQYFGPGTRLTVL.

The V call is TRBV7-2, the J call TRBJ1-1; the D is unclear. This CDR3 region has 14 residues. V dropped 1 base and J dropped 1 base, with 7 bases sitting between them. Germline lookup yields CDR1 SGHTA and CDR2 FQGNSA. The CDR3 reads CASSLVYGNTEAFF. The DNA of the CDR3 is TGTGCCAGCAGCTTAGTCTATGGGAACACTGAAGCTTTCTTT.

J is TRBJ2-7 and V is TRBV28, with 7 positions matching TRBD1. The CDR3 extends over 12 amino acids. Trimming removed 10 bases from V and 3 bases from J; junction bases left unmatched: 6. Germline-derived CDR1 and CDR2 are MDHEN and SYDVKM. The CDR3 coding sequence is TGTGCCACCCAGGACAGGAGCTACGAGCAGTACTTC. Translation: CATQDRSYEQYF.

Only one count was recorded for this clone. The chain carries TRBV30 and TRBJ2-7, with TRBD2 matching over 9 bases. The CDR3 is made up of 14 amino acids. Germline V gene data show CDR1 as GTSNPN and CDR2 as SVGIG (reference sequence). The V and J ends lost 0 bases and 4 bases, in that order; junction bases with no gene match: 4. CDR3: CAWSVRLAGYEQYF. For the CDR3, the DNA is TGTGCCTGGAGTGTACGCCTAGCGGGATACGAGCAGTACTTC.

This clone came up a few times. V and J are TRBV13 and TRBJ1-1; D ambiguous. Per germline, CDR1 PRHDT and CDR2 FYEKMQ (reference sequence). V lost 5 bases and J 1 base, leaving 8 bases between the germline ends. The CDR3 has 13 residues. This CDR3 reads CASSRNSNTEAFF. CDR3 nucleotides: TGTGCCAGCAGCCGGAACTCGAACACTGAAGCTTTCTTT.

This clone was detected only once. This chain connects TRBV18 to TRBJ2-7, with a possible D match to TRBD1 (7 bases). Germline V lookup: CDR1 KGHSH, CDR2 LQKENI. V lost 3 bases to trimming and J lost 5 bases, with 23 bases between them. The CDR3 consists of 17 residues. The CDR3 DNA reads as TGTGCCAGCTCACCTCAAGGAGGGGGCCGTTTGTCCCACGAGCAGTACTTC. Its protein product is CASSPQGGGRLSHEQYF.

The rearrangement joins TRBV5-6 to TRBJ1-6; D ambiguous. Trimming shortened V by 7 bases and J by 1 base, and 18 bases separated the two germline ends. This CDR3 contains 17 residues. Germline loops: CDR1 SGHDT, CDR2 YYEEEE. CDR3 in DNA: TGTGCCAGCTCCTTCAGGACTGTAGGATCCTATAATTCACCCCTCCACTTT. As protein: CASSFRTVGSYNSPLHF.